This is a list of T cell receptor beta chains from one sample in a study of cytomegalovirus exposure and HLA in healthy donors. Here immunoSEQ multiplex PCR was the method, and the copy in TCRdb shows in-frame clones only, minus some. Found here are 100,000 to 150,000 clones; the top ten clones hold around 1.6%. Sample: PBMCs. Receptors originate from a woman aged 40-49 years in good health and CMV-seropositive. Each CDR3 is given with its conserved first and last residue. D genes are given only for firm matches.

D gene,V gene,J gene,CDR3 DNA,CDR3 protein
TRBD2,TRBV10-2,TRBJ2-3,TGCGCCAGCACCCGAAGCGGGAGCGCAGATACGCAGTATTTT,CASTRSGSADTQYF
-,TRBV25-1,TRBJ2-7,TGTGCCAGCAGTGATCTTGGGGCAGCTCGGGAGCAGTACTTC,CASSDLGAAREQYF
-,TRBV19,TRBJ2-1,TGTGCCAGTAGTATAGCTATGGGAGGGGGGGAGCAGTTCTTC,CASSIAMGGGEQFF
-,TRBV27,TRBJ2-5,TGTGCCAGCAGTGGGCGGTCTGGGGACTACCAAGAGACCCAGTACTTC,CASSGRSGDYQETQYF
TRBD2,TRBV28,TRBJ2-7,TGTGCCAGCAGTCGGGGACTAGCGGGAGCAGGGTCCTACGAGCAGTACTTC,CASSRGLAGAGSYEQYF
TRBD1,TRBV6-5,TRBJ1-5,TGTGCCAGCAGATCCGACAGGGTAGCGTCTCAGCCCCAGCATTTT,CASRSDRVASQPQHF
-,TRBV7-6,TRBJ2-5,TGTGCCAGCAGCTTAGGACTAGAACGAGAGACCCAGTACTTC,CASSLGLERETQYF
TRBD1,TRBV10-3,TRBJ1-5,TGTGCCATCAGTGAGTCTTGGGGACAGTCAAATCAGCCCCAGCATTTT,CAISESWGQSNQPQHF
TRBD1,TRBV9,TRBJ1-1,TGTGCCAGCAGCGTAGGGGGACAGGGGACGCTTGCCACTGAAGCTTTCTTT,CASSVGGQGTLATEAFF
-,TRBV7-2,TRBJ2-1,TGTGCCAGCAGCTTAAGCGGTGGCCTGACGTCCTACAATGAGCAGTTCTTC,CASSLSGGLTSYNEQFF
-,TRBV30,TRBJ1-4,TGTGCCTGGACTCCCTTAAGGACTTCGGAAAGGGAAAAACTGTTTTTT,CAWTPLRTSEREKLFF
TRBD2,TRBV19,TRBJ2-1,TGTGCCAGTAACCCGGAAGACGGGGGGGGTGAGCAGTTCTTC,CASNPEDGGGEQFF
TRBD1,TRBV5-6,TRBJ1-4,TGTGCCAGCAGCGCCTGGACAGGGGGCGTTTTTGAAAAACTGTTTTTT,CASSAWTGGVFEKLFF
TRBD2,TRBV5-1,TRBJ2-3,TGCGCCAGCAGCTGGCCCCCGGGACTAGCGGGAGCGACAGATACGCAGTATTTT,CASSWPPGLAGATDTQYF
TRBD1,TRBV19,TRBJ2-7,TGTGCCAGTAGTACCACACCCGGACAGGGCGAGCAGTACTTC,CASSTTPGQGEQYF
TRBD2,TRBV14,TRBJ2-1,TGTGCCAGCAGCCAAGGACTAGCGGGAGACAATGAGCAGTTCTTC,CASSQGLAGDNEQFF
-,TRBV5-1,TRBJ2-7,TGCGCCAGCAGCTCCTCTGGCGGCTCCTACGAGCAGTACTTC,CASSSSGGSYEQYF
TRBD1,TRBV5-1,TRBJ2-7,TGCGCCAGCAACGACAGGGGAGGCTCCTACGAGCAGTACTTC,CASNDRGGSYEQYF
-,TRBV6-6,TRBJ1-1,TGTGCCAGCAGCCAGGGTGGATCCACTGAAGCTTTCTTT,CASSQGGSTEAFF
-,TRBV6-5,TRBJ1-3,TGTGCCAGCCTACCTTATTCGGGGGGCACCATATATTTT,CASLPYSGGTIYF
-,TRBV28,TRBJ1-2,TGTGCCAGCAGTTCAGGGTATGGCTACACCTTC,CASSSGYGYTF
TRBD1,TRBV2,TRBJ1-1,TGTGCCAGCAGTCCTAAGGGGACAGGGGGCGGCACTGAAGCTTTCTTT,CASSPKGTGGGTEAFF
TRBD1,TRBV7-3,TRBJ1-1,TGTGCCAGCAGCTTAAGGGGACAGGAGAACACTGAAGCTTTCTTT,CASSLRGQENTEAFF
-,TRBV28,TRBJ2-7,TGTGCCAGCAGTTTCTCGTTGTCCTACGAGCAGTACTTC,CASSFSLSYEQYF
TRBD1,TRBV18,TRBJ1-2,TGTGCCAGCTCACCACCGCTGGCAGGGGGCGACTATGGCTACACCTTC,CASSPPLAGGDYGYTF